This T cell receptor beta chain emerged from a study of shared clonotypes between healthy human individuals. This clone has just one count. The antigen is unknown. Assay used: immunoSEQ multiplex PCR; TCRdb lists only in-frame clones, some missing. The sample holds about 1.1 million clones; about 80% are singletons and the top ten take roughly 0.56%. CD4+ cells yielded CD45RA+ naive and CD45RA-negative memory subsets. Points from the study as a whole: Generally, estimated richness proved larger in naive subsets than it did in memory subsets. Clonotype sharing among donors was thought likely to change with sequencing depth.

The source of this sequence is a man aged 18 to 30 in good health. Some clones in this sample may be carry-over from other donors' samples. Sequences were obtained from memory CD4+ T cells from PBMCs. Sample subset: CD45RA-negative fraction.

In DNA, the CDR3 is TGTGCCAGCAGGAGGGGGGCTGGGGCCAACGTCCTGACTTTC. Translating it yields CASRRGAGANVLTF. The chain couples TRBV11-2 to TRBJ2-6; perhaps D is TRBD1 or TRBD2 (6 bases each). The germline CDR1 and CDR2 sequences are SGHAT and FQNNGV. This CDR3 is built from 14 residues. Trimming pared 6 bases from V and 2 bases from J, leaving 8 bases between.